One sample yielded the 14 T cell receptor beta chains listed below, sequenced in a study of blood T cells in healthy people across ages. The second PCR ran about 6 to 11 cycles with a sample-barcoded 5' primer and J-beta primers. TCRdb passed the 5' RACE reads through MiXCR, listing each CDR3 protein once. The repertoire has 700,000 to 950,000 distinct CDR3 sequences, 58% of them found once; the top ten carry 22%. Sequencing used blood. All receptors come from a man aged 25 to 40 in good health.

The chain couples TRBV4-3 to TRBJ1-2; the D is unclear. The CDR3 runs 14 residues. Trimming left V 5 bases short and J 4 bases short, with 14 bases between. In germline, CDR1 is LGHNA, CDR2 YSLEER. The CDR3 is CASSYGGSAYGYTF. CDR3 nucleotides: TGCGCCAGCAGCTATGGCGGTTCTGCCTATGGCTACACCTTC.

The chain recombines TRBV5-1 with TRBJ2-7, with D possibly being TRBD1 (5 bases). The ends were cut back, 2 bases at V and 0 bases at J, with 12 bases in the middle. Germline V CDR1 and CDR2: SGHRS, YFSETQ. This CDR3 region has 15 residues. The CDR3 nucleotides are TGCGCCAGCAGCTTCGACAGCCCGAGCTCCTACGAGCAGTACTTC. It is translated as CASSFDSPSSYEQYF.

Many counts were recorded for this clonotype. V is TRBV7-3 and J is TRBJ1-1; D may be TRBD1 (6 bases). Germline loops: CDR1 SGHTA, CDR2 FQGTGA. The V gene lost 7 bases and the J gene lost 0 bases, with 15 bases spanning the gap. This CDR3 is built from 15 residues. The CDR3 DNA sequence: TGTGCCAGCAACCGGTCAGGGGAAATGAACACTGAAGCTTTCTTT. The encoded protein is CASNRSGEMNTEAFF.

The CDR3 spells CSASLGTEQYF. The DNA for the CDR3 is TGCAGTGCTAGTTTGGGTACCGAGCAGTACTTC. This chain links TRBV20-1 with TRBJ2-7; D unclear. Trimming left V 3 bases short and J 6 bases short, with 9 bases between. The CDR3 runs to 11 residues. CDR1 and CDR2 (germline): DFQATT, SNEGSKA (reference sequence).

This clonotype appeared once. The chain uses TRBV20-1 and TRBJ2-1, with TRBD2 matching over 13 bases. CDR3 size: 16 residues. Germline V CDR1 and CDR2: DFQATT, SNEGSKA (reference sequence). The junction had 6 bases not matched to a gene; V was cut back by 6 bases and J by 1 base. This chain's CDR3 is CSAIRLAGGSYNEQFF. The CDR3 DNA sequence: TGCAGTGCCATTCGACTAGCGGGAGGATCCTACAATGAGCAGTTCTTC.

The chain recombines TRBV6-6 with TRBJ2-6; D not resolved. Germline V CDR1 and CDR2: MNHNY, SVGAGI (reference sequence). Trimming left V 5 bases short and J 2 bases short, with 10 bases between. The CDR3 has 15 residues. The CDR3 coding sequence is TGTGCCAGCAGTCTCGGGCAAGCTGGGGCCAACGTCCTGACTTTC. This encodes CASSLGQAGANVLTF.

This clonotype was recorded once. The rearrangement joins TRBV18 to TRBJ1-2; weak D call: TRBD1 (5 bases). Germline lookup yields CDR1 KGHSH and CDR2 LQKENI. Trimming took off 0 bases at V and 6 bases at J, with 14 bases between the two ends. This CDR3 contains 15 residues. The CDR3 nucleotides read TGTGCCAGCTCACCACCGGTGAAGGGGAACCATGGCTACACCTTC. Protein sequence: CASSPPVKGNHGYTF.

This clonotype has a handful of counts. This chain links TRBV6-2 or TRBV6-3 with TRBJ2-3; tentatively, D is TRBD1 (6 bases). This CDR3 has 15 amino acids. V lost 0 bases and J 6 bases, leaving 13 bases between the germline ends. In germline, CDR1 is MNHEY, CDR2 SVGEGT. The CDR3 protein is CASSYSRGPGDTQYF. As DNA, the CDR3 is TGTGCCAGCAGTTACTCCAGGGGCCCGGGGGATACGCAGTATTTT.

This chain links TRBV12-3 or TRBV12-4 with TRBJ1-1; 8 bases match TRBD1. The CDR3 spans 14 residues. The V gene end was trimmed by 6 bases and the J gene end by 11 bases; junction bases not matched to a gene: 14. The chain's CDR3 is CASSRSEQGEGAFF. In DNA, the CDR3 is TGTGCCAGCAGCCGATCCGAACAGGGGGAGGGGGCTTTCTTT.

V gene TRBV27 combines with J gene TRBJ1-5; D uncertain. V lost 6 bases and J lost 2, with 14 bases in between. Germline V gene data show CDR1 as MNHEY and CDR2 as SMNVEV (reference sequence). The CDR3 has 15 amino acids. The CDR3 spells CASRTGGTGNQPQHF. CDR3 bases: TGTGCCAGCAGAACCGGAGGAACAGGCAATCAGCCCCAGCATTTT.

The chain carries TRBV5-1 and TRBJ2-1; 9 bases agree with TRBD2. Trimming at V came to 4 bases and at J to 6 bases, leaving 8 bases not matched to a gene. This CDR3 contains 15 residues. CDR1 is SGHRS and CDR2 is YFSETQ in the germline V gene. CDR3 amino acids: CASSPVSGGSNEQFF. The CDR3 nucleotides read TGCGCCAGCAGCCCCGTTAGCGGGGGATCCAATGAGCAGTTCTTC.

The gene calls are TRBV6-1 and TRBJ1-2; D perhaps matches TRBD1 (6 bases). The CDR3 is 14 amino acids. CDR1 is MNHNS and CDR2 is SASEGT in the germline V gene. Deletions cut 4 bases from V and 7 bases from J, with 16 bases between. The chain's CDR3 is CASSGGGPGSGYTF. The CDR3 nucleotides are TGTGCCAGCAGTGGAGGGGGTCCCGGGAGTGGCTACACCTTC.

This clonotype occurred once. Mismatch with germline at one junction end may stem from a read error. The chain links TRBV11-2 to TRBJ2-5; the D is unclear. Germline V gene lookup returns CDR1 SGHAT and CDR2 FQNNGV. The CDR3 contains 16 residues. CDR3 amino acids: CAGSLFRHRNQETQYF. In nucleotides, the CDR3 is TGTGCCGGCAGCTTATTCCGGCACAGAAACCAAGAGACCCAGTACTTC.

J is TRBJ1-4 and V is TRBV4-2; 7 bases match TRBD1. The CDR3 length is 17 residues. The ends lost 8 bases at V and 3 bases at J; junction bases unmatched: 15. CDR1 is LGHNA, CDR2 YNFKEQ, per germline. Written as DNA, the CDR3 is TGTGCCAGCTTAAGAAGACAGGGATTGGGAGCTAATGAAAAACTGTTTTTT. This gives the protein CASLRRQGLGANEKLFF.